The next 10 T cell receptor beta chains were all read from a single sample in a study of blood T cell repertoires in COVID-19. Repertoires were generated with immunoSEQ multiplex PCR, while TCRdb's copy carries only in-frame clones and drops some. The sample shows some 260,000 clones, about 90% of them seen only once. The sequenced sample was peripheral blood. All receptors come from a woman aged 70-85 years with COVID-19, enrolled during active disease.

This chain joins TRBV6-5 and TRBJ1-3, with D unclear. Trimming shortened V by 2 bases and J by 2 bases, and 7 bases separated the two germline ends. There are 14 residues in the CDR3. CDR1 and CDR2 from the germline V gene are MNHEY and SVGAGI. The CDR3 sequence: CASSYRGTGNTIYF. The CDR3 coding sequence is TGTGCCAGCAGTTACCGAGGAACTGGAAACACCATATATTTT.

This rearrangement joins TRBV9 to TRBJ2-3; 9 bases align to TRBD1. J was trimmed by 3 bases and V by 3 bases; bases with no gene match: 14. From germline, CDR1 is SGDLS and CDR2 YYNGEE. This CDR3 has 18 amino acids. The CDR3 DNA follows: TGTGCCAGCAGCGCTACCGGGACAGGGTACTTGGTTACAGATACGCAGTATTTT. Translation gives CASSATGTGYLVTDTQYF.

The CDR3 is CASSLTWAVDGYTF. CDR3 bases: TGTGCCAGCAGCTTGACATGGGCAGTAGATGGCTACACCTTC. The gene calls are TRBV5-6 and TRBJ1-2; D remains ambiguous. CDR1 and CDR2 (germline): SGHDT, YYEEEE. Trimming removed 1 base at V and 6 bases at J, with 13 bases between. The CDR3 contains 14 residues.

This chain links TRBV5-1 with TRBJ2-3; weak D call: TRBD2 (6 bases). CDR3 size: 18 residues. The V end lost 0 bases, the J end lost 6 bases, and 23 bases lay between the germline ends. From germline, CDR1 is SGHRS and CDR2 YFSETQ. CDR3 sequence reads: CASSLGLRGVGALDTQYF. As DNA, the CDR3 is TGCGCCAGCAGCTTGGGCCTGCGGGGCGTTGGTGCGTTGGATACGCAGTATTTT.

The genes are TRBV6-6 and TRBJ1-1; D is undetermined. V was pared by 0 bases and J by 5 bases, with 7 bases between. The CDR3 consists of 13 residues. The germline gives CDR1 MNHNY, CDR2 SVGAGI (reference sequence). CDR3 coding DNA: TGTGCCAGCAGTTACTCAGGGAGTACTGAAGCTTTCTTT. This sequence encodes CASSYSGSTEAFF.

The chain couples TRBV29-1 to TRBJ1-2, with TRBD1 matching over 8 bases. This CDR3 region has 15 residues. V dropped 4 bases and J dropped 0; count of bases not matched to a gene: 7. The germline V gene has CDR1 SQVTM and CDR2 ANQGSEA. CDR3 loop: CSVASRDRPNYGYTF. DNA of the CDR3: TGCAGCGTTGCGAGCCGGGACAGGCCTAACTATGGCTACACCTTC.

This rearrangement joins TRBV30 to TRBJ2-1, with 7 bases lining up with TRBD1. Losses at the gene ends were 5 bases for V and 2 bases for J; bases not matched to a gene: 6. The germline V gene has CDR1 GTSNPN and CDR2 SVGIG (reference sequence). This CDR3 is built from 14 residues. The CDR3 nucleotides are TGTGCCTGGGATGGGACAGTCACCTACAATGAGCAGTTCTTC. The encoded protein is CAWDGTVTYNEQFF.

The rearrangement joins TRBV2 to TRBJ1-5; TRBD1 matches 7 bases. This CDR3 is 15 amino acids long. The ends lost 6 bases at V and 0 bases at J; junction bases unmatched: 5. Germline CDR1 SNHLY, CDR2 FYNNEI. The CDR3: CASSPRGNSNQPQHF. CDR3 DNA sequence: TGTGCCAGCAGCCCCAGGGGGAATAGCAATCAGCCCCAGCATTTT.

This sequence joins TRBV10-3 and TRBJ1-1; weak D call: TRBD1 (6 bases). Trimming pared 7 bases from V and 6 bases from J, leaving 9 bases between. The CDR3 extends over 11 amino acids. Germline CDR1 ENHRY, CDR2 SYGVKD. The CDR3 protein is CAIKGGAEAFF. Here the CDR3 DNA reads TGTGCCATCAAGGGGGGGGCTGAAGCTTTCTTT.

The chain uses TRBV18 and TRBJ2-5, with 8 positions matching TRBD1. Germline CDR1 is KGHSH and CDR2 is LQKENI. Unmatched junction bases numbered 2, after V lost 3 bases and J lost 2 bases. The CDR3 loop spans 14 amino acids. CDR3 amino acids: CASSPGTGQETQYF. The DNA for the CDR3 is TGTGCCAGCTCACCCGGGACAGGTCAAGAGACCCAGTACTTC.